The T cell receptor (beta chain) described here comes from a study of cytomegalovirus exposure and HLA in healthy donors. The CDR3 length is 17 residues. V lost 4 bases to trimming and J lost 4 bases; unmatched junction nucleotides: 12. Germline-derived CDR1 and CDR2 are SGHTS and YDEGEE. The PCR had 60 Vbeta and 13 Jbeta primers. The data were produced by immunoSEQ multiplex PCR, yet TCRdb's version contains in-frame clones alone and is incomplete. The table has 120,000 or so clones, about 80% seen once. The sequence was obtained from a man in his thirties or forties in good health and CMV-seropositive. Material: PBMCs. V and J are TRBV5-8 and TRBJ1-5; the match to TRBD1 covers 9 bases. In DNA, the CDR3 is TGTGCCAGCAGCACGGAGGATACAGGGGGCTGGAATCAGCCCCAGCATTTT. The encoded protein is CASSTEDTGGWNQPQHF.